Given below is one TCR beta chain in context. No antigen is known for it. This entry belongs to a study of blood T cells in healthy people across ages. A second PCR of roughly 7 to 11 cycles used a sample-barcoded 5' primer and a J-beta primer mix. Using its own MiXCR run on the 5' RACE reads, TCRdb lists one record per CDR3 protein. The repertoire has 600,000 to 1,000,000 distinct CDR3 sequences, 20% to 25% of them found once; the top ten carry 3% to 4%. V dropped 5 bases and J dropped 0 bases, with 23 bases sitting between them. The CDR3 is 18 residues long. Germline V gene sequence: CDR1 SEHNR, CDR2 FQNEAQ (reference sequence). Whole-study findings and limits: Estimates of diversity drawn from one million T cells were considered underestimates.

These same records also appear under a second study, on T cells of mothers and their children. Per that paper: Samples were obtained from a few healthy Caucasian mothers and their six children. Mothers and children who were related shared slightly more overlap than unrelated pairs, but not significantly more. Persistent microchimeric T cell clones were not found at ~100 per million sensitivity.

The sample was blood. This clonotype was sampled from a boy younger than 18 in good health. V is TRBV7-9 and J is TRBJ2-7, with a weak D call TRBD1 (7 bases). The chain's CDR3 is CASSRILARQGHSYEQYF. CDR3 coding DNA: TGTGCCAGCAGCCGAATCCTAGCGAGACAGGGACACTCCTACGAGCAGTACTTC.